The entry below describes one T cell receptor (beta chain). The antigen remains undetermined. These data belong to a study of PD-1 blockade in classical Hodgkin lymphoma. The method was immunoSEQ multiplex PCR; TCRdb's version includes in-frame clones alone and lacks a portion of them. The table shows about 9,000 clones, with about 86% occurring only once. Each patient relapsed following autologous stem cell transplantation, and prior brentuximab vedotin exposure differed. Negative magnetic selection isolated CD4+ T cells from thawed PBMCs. Whole-study findings and limits: Differences between repertoires have undefined causes, possibly disease activity or prior therapy.

With 2 bases removed from V and 2 bases from J, the gap between germline ends came to 14 bases. CDR3 length: 15 amino acids. Germline CDR1 reads SGDLS; CDR2 reads YYNGEE. The TCR comes from a human donor with classical Hodgkin lymphoma. This chain connects TRBV9 to TRBJ2-7, with a possible D match to TRBD1 (6 bases). The starting material was CD4+ T cells from blood, obtained at baseline. The CDR3 loop reads CASSVQFGQTYEQYF. As DNA, the CDR3 is TGTGCCAGCAGCGTCCAATTTGGACAGACCTACGAGCAGTACTTC.